This is a list of T cell receptor beta chains from one sample in a study of blood T cell repertoires in COVID-19. Measured with immunoSEQ multiplex PCR; TCRdb has only the in-frame clones, and not every one. This table holds over 250,000 clones, more than 85% found once. Sequenced: PBMCs or T cells enriched from blood (not recorded which). Source of these receptors: a man aged 35 to 55 who had recovered from COVID-19. Each CDR3 is given with its conserved first and last residue. D genes are given only for firm matches. Not every row has a clone size; where given, it reads once, few, many or a size class.

CDR3 DNA,CDR3 protein,clone size,V gene,J gene,CDR3 length,D gene
TGTGCCAGCAGCTCGGGACTAGCGCATCCCAATGAGCAGTTCTTC,CASSSGLAHPNEQFF,NA,TRBV7-8,TRBJ2-1,15,TRBD2
TGCGCCAGCAGCTTGGGGTCAGGGGGCTATGACAATCAGCCCCAGCATTTT,CASSLGSGGYDNQPQHF,NA,TRBV5-1,TRBJ1-5,17,TRBD1
TGTGCCAGCAGCTCCCGGGGAGGGGGTACTTCTGAAGCTTTCTTT,CASSSRGGGTSEAFF,once,TRBV11-3,TRBJ1-1,15,NA
TGTGCCAGTAGTGAGACAGGGGGCGCGAACACCGGGGAGCTGTTTTTT,CASSETGGANTGELFF,NA,TRBV19,TRBJ2-2,16,TRBD1
TGTGCCAGCAGGGGAGGACTAGCGGGAGCCGGGTGGCAGTTCTTC,CASRGGLAGAGWQFF,NA,TRBV28,TRBJ2-1,15,TRBD2
TGTGCCAGTAGCCTTGGAGGGACCCGAGGGCCCTACGAGCAGTACTTC,CASSLGGTRGPYEQYF,once,TRBV19,TRBJ2-7,16,NA
TGTGCCAGCAGTGGCAGGGCCGGTCAGCCCCAGCATTTT,CASSGRAGQPQHF,NA,TRBV25-1,TRBJ1-5,13,NA
TGTGCCAGCAGCGGACCGCTAGCGGGGGTAGGGGATACGCAGTATTTT,CASSGPLAGVGDTQYF,NA,TRBV9,TRBJ2-3,16,TRBD2
TGCAGCGCCCGAACGGGGTTCGCCTACGAGCAGTACTTC,CSARTGFAYEQYF,NA,TRBV29-1,TRBJ2-7,13,NA
TGTGCCACCCGCCAAGACAGGGGGCTTGAAAAACTGTTTTTT,CATRQDRGLEKLFF,NA,TRBV15,TRBJ1-4,14,TRBD1
TGTGCCAGCAGCATCACAGGGGGCCGATTAAGCAATCAGCCCCAGCATTTT,CASSITGGRLSNQPQHF,NA,TRBV5-6,TRBJ1-5,17,TRBD1
TGTGCCAGCAGCTTAGTTGGAGGGAGTGAGCAGTTCTTC,CASSLVGGSEQFF,NA,TRBV7-6,TRBJ2-1,13,NA
TGTGCCAGCACCCTCGACGGTAGCGGGGGGGTCTACGAGCAGTACTTC,CASTLDGSGGVYEQYF,NA,TRBV2,TRBJ2-7,16,TRBD2
TGTGCCAGCAGCTTACAGTACCAAGAGACCCAGTACTTC,CASSLQYQETQYF,once,TRBV11-2,TRBJ2-5,13,NA
TGTGCCAGCAGCGGAGGACTCGGGGGATCAAACACTGAAGCTTTCTTT,CASSGGLGGSNTEAFF,few,TRBV5-6,TRBJ1-1,16,NA
TGTGCCAGCAGTTTTCGACCGGCGAGCGACTACGAGCAGTACTTC,CASSFRPASDYEQYF,NA,TRBV28,TRBJ2-7,15,NA
TGTGCCAGCAGTTCAACCAGGGGGCCTGCTTTCTTT,CASSSTRGPAFF,NA,TRBV6-6,TRBJ1-1,12,TRBD1
TGTGCCAGCAGTGAAGGGGGGGGCTGGACGAACACCGGGGAGCTGTTTTTT,CASSEGGGWTNTGELFF,NA,TRBV25-1,TRBJ2-2,17,NA